Below, 12 T cell receptor beta chains from the same sample are listed, as sequenced in a study of control samples from healthy donors and cancer patients. Libraries were prepared by immunoSEQ multiplex PCR; TCRdb keeps only in-frame clonotypes and omits some of them. Of roughly 70,000 clones listed, over 75% were seen once; the top ten hold 25% to 35%. Sequenced: blood. Receptor source: a man aged 45-65 years in good health.

The chain links TRBV7-2 to TRBJ2-1; 12 nucleotides align to TRBD2. The CDR3 contains 13 residues. V gave up 5 bases and J gave up 15 bases; unmatched junction bases: 8. CDR1 is SGHTA, CDR2 FQGNSA, per germline. CDR3 sequence (DNA): TGTGCCAGCAGCCCACTAGCGGGGGGCCCCCGGTTCTTC. Translation gives CASSPLAGGPRFF.

The rearrangement uses TRBV27 and TRBJ1-1; D gene ambiguous. This CDR3 comprises 15 residues. Germline lookup yields CDR1 MNHEY and CDR2 SMNVEV (reference sequence). The V end was cut by 7 bases, the J end by 4 bases, with 19 bases between. The CDR3 sequence: CASNSAVGSVTEAFF. For the CDR3, the DNA is TGTGCCAGCAACTCAGCAGTAGGGTCGGTCACTGAAGCTTTCTTT.

The rearrangement links TRBV27 to TRBJ1-3; weak D call: TRBD1 (5 bases). The CDR3 loop spans 16 amino acids. Trimming removed 6 bases at V and 4 bases at J, with 19 bases between. The germline V gene has CDR1 MNHEY and CDR2 SMNVEV (reference sequence). The CDR3 region has the DNA TGTGCCAGCAGGAAGGGTGTAGAGACAGAAGGAAACACCATATATTTT. This codes for CASRKGVETEGNTIYF.

The chain recombines TRBV5-1 with TRBJ2-7; TRBD1 agrees at 11 bases. The CDR3 runs 14 residues. The V gene's germline CDR1 is SGHRS and CDR2 YFSETQ. With V trimmed by 4 bases and J by 5 bases, 5 bases remained unmatched. CDR3 loop: CASSQDRGLNEQYF. The CDR3 DNA sequence: TGCGCCAGCAGCCAGGACAGGGGGCTCAACGAGCAGTACTTC.

About this clone itself: Other nucleotide sequences from this sample produce the same CDR3. J is TRBJ2-7 and V is TRBV7-2, with D possibly being TRBD2 (6 bases). Per germline, CDR1 SGHTA and CDR2 FQGNSA. CDR3 length: 15 amino acids. V shed 1 base and J shed 1 base, with 11 bases lying between them. Here the CDR3 reads CASSLGMDYSYEQYF. Here the CDR3 DNA reads TGTGCCAGCAGCTTAGGTATGGACTATTCCTACGAGCAGTACTTC.

The rearrangement links TRBV6-6 to TRBJ1-1; 9 bases map to TRBD1. The germline V gene encodes CDR1 MNHNY and CDR2 SVGAGI (reference sequence). Germline trimming cut 0 bases from V and 5 bases from J; bases unmatched to any gene: 4. The CDR3 has 15 residues. CDR3 residues: CASSYSDRGGTEAFF. CDR3 in DNA: TGTGCCAGCAGTTACTCGGACAGGGGTGGTACTGAAGCTTTCTTT.

This clone was observed a single time. The chain links TRBV2 to TRBJ2-2, with TRBD1 matching 7 bases. The CDR3 covers 13 residues. The germline V gene encodes CDR1 SNHLY and CDR2 FYNNEI. Unmatched junction bases numbered 4, after V lost 9 bases and J lost 3 bases. CDR3 sequence reads: CARGDRDTGELFF. CDR3 coding DNA: TGTGCCAGGGGGGACAGAGACACCGGGGAGCTGTTTTTT.

This chain joins TRBV11-3 and TRBJ1-1, with D perhaps matching TRBD1 (5 bases). Germline V gene sequence: CDR1 SGHNT, CDR2 YENEEA. V lost 11 bases to trimming and J lost 3 bases, with 16 bases between them. CDR3 size: 13 residues. The CDR3, as DNA: TGTGCCTGGTCGGGGGGGATGGACACTGAAGCTTTCTTT. It translates to CAWSGGMDTEAFF.

The chain uses TRBV7-9 and TRBJ2-3, with 10 nucleotides matching TRBD2. Losses at the gene ends were 2 bases for V and 4 bases for J; bases not matched to a gene: 9. Per the germline V gene, CDR1 is SEHNR and CDR2 is FQNEAQ (reference sequence). CDR3 size: 17 residues. CDR3 sequence: CASSLRPSGGSADTQYF. The CDR3 bases are TGTGCCAGCAGCTTAAGGCCTAGCGGGGGTTCTGCAGATACGCAGTATTTT.

This clone was detected once. The rearrangement links TRBV19 to TRBJ2-1; TRBD2 matches at 10 bases. Trimming at V came to 4 bases and at J to 8 bases, leaving 2 bases not matched to a gene. The CDR3 covers 13 residues. Germline V gene data show CDR1 as LNHDA and CDR2 as SQIVND (reference sequence). In DNA form, the CDR3 reads TGTGCCAGTAGTAGCGGGACTAGCGATGAGCAGTTCTTC. Residues: CASSSGTSDEQFF.

This chain joins TRBV7-9 and TRBJ2-5; 8 nucleotides align to TRBD2. CDR3 length: 14 residues. Germline-derived CDR1 and CDR2 are SEHNR and FQNEAQ (reference sequence). V was pared by 2 bases and J by 4 bases, with 3 bases of the junction left unmatched. The DNA for the CDR3 is TGTGCCAGCAGCTTATTTGCGGGGGGAGAGACCCAGTACTTC. It translates to CASSLFAGGETQYF.

The chain employs TRBV5-1 and TRBJ2-1; D remains unclear. This CDR3 is 13 amino acids long. Germline V gene lookup returns CDR1 SGHRS and CDR2 YFSETQ. V lost 0 bases, J lost 1 base, and 2 bases lay in between. CDR3 amino acids: CASSLGSYNEQFF. As DNA, the CDR3 is TGCGCCAGCAGCTTGGGGTCCTACAATGAGCAGTTCTTC.